A selection of T cell receptor beta chains follows, all from one sample in a study of glioma-infiltrating T cells. From the multiplex PCR reads, TCRdb called clonotypes with MiXCR, one entry per CDR3 protein. The profile shows approximately 89,000 distinct CDR3 sequences, about 23% of them singletons. The sample comprised glioma tissue, nonneoplastic brain tissue, or PBMCs (not recorded which). These receptor sequences come from a human donor with low-grade glioma or glioblastoma, undergoing nonglioma brain surgery, or in good health (not recorded which). Both conserved end residues are part of each CDR3. Fields, in order: V gene, D gene, clone size, J gene, CDR3 protein, CDR3 DNA. A D gene is named only where the DNA matches it firmly. The listing skips clone size in some rows; elsewhere it reads once, few, many or a size class.

TRBV6-6	TRBD2	many	TRBJ2-5	CASSYSLAGGRETQYF	TGTGCCAGCAGTTACTCCCTAGCGGGGGGGCGGGAGACCCAGTACTTC
TRBV20-1	TRBD2	few	TRBJ2-1	CSAPGLAGGSSYNEQLF	TGCAGTGCTCCCGGACTAGCGGGGGGAAGCTCCTACAATGAGCAGCTCTTC
TRBV2	TRBD1	few	TRBJ2-2	CASKTDRSNTGELFF	TGTGCCAGCAAGACGGACAGGAGTAACACCGGGGAGCTGTTTTTT
TRBV6-2/TRBV6-3	.	many	TRBJ2-7	CASSTLNLFGEQYF	TGTGCCAGCAGCACCCTGAACTTATTCGGCGAGCAGTACTTC
TRBV20-1	TRBD1	many	TRBJ2-5	CSAPRRTGVETQYF	TGCAGTGCTCCCCGAAGGACAGGGGTAGAGACCCAGTACTTC
TRBV7-2	.	.	TRBJ2-5	CASSFSPQETQYF	TGTGCCAGCAGCTTTAGCCCCCAAGAGACCCAGTACTTC
TRBV28	TRBD2	many	TRBJ2-7	CASSALGGLAGDYEQYF	TGTGCCAGCAGTGCACTTGGGGGACTAGCGGGAGACTACGAGCAGTACTTC
TRBV19	.	.	TRBJ1-4	CASSTLEKLFF	TGTGCCAGTAGTACGCTTGAAAAACTGTTTTTT
TRBV30	.	.	TRBJ1-2	CAWSQSQGMRNTF	TGTGCCTGGAGTCAATCTCAGGGAATGCGAAACACCTTC
TRBV7-9	.	.	TRBJ2-7	CAGSSPYEQYF	TGTGCCGGCAGCTCTCCCTACGAGCAGTACTTC
TRBV2	TRBD2	many	TRBJ2-7	CASREQGLAGGEQYF	TGTGCCAGCAGGGAACAAGGACTAGCGGGAGGCGAGCAGTACTTC
TRBV29-1	TRBD2	.	TRBJ2-3	CRVATSGGASDTQYF	TGCAGGGTTGCCACTAGCGGGGGGGCGTCAGATACGCAGTATTTT
TRBV16	.	.	TRBJ2-7	CASSQSVGSLSSYEQYF	TGTGCCAGCAGCCAATCGGTCGGCAGTTTAAGCTCCTACGAGCAGTACTTC